This note documents a single T cell receptor beta chain sequence. Antigen unknown. The data were taken from a study of T cells in Graves' hyperthyroidism and ophthalmopathy. Background on the study: Peripheral blood was taken when the disease was first diagnosed, before any treatment began. Study conclusions and caveats: Among thyroid clonotypes expanded above 0.001, most also appeared in blood.

TCR beta CDR3 region amplification was performed from RNA transcripts. The study used the HTBI primer set for a first-round RT-PCR of the TCR CDR3. A single record per CDR3 protein comes from TCRdb applying MiXCR to the multiplex PCR reads. Of about 640,000 distinct CDR3 sequences listed, less than 25% are singletons. It was uncontrolled infection, other autoimmune disease, pregnancy or lactation that excluded patients. Clinical symptoms, serum thyroxine, TRAb, thyroid ultrasound and orbital computed tomography informed diagnoses. The CDR3 is 17 amino acids. Trimming took off 4 bases at V and 6 bases at J, with 22 bases between the two ends. Germline V gene sequence: CDR1 LGHDT, CDR2 YNNKEL (reference sequence).

Sequenced: blood. This sequence originates from a man aged 25-45 years with Graves' ophthalmopathy. The chain uses TRBV3-1 and TRBJ2-1, with D possibly TRBD1 on 5 matching bases. CDR3 sequence reads: CASSPRVGRAKPNEQFF. Here the CDR3 DNA reads TGTGCCAGCAGCCCCAGGGTCGGCAGGGCCAAACCCAATGAGCAGTTCTTC.